These 3 T cell receptor beta chains share one sample of origin, sequenced in a study of blood T cell repertoires in COVID-19. Using immunoSEQ multiplex PCR, the repertoire was profiled, and TCRdb retains in-frame clones only, with some absent. The repertoire has about 490,000 clones, approximately 85% of them found once; the top ten carry 3.2%. What was sequenced was peripheral blood. The receptors were sampled from a human donor in a cohort sampled during active COVID-19.

The chain has TRBV12-3 or TRBV12-4 and TRBJ1-2; a possible D gene is TRBD1 (6 bases). V dropped 6 bases and J dropped 4 bases, with 12 bases sitting between them. The CDR3 extends over 13 amino acids. CDR3 residues: CASSSEQGYGYTF. CDR3 nucleotides: TGTGCCAGCAGCTCAGAACAGGGCTATGGCTACACCTTC.

The chain joins TRBV12-3 or TRBV12-4 to TRBJ1-5; TRBD1 agrees at 8 bases. J lost 2 bases, V lost 9 bases, and 3 bases had no gene match. This CDR3 has 13 residues. CDR3 DNA: TGTGCCAGTACAGGGGGTCGCAATCAGCCCCAGCATTTT. Protein sequence: CASTGGRNQPQHF.

The gene calls are TRBV18 and TRBJ1-5, with 8 positions matching TRBD1. Germline values: CDR1 KGHSH, CDR2 LQKENI. The CDR3 sequence is 14 residues long. Trimming removed 4 bases from V and 5 bases from J; junction bases left unmatched: 4. CDR3 amino acids: CASSLDRDDQPQHF. The CDR3 DNA follows: TGTGCCAGCTCACTGGACAGGGACGATCAGCCCCAGCATTTT.